The source of this T cell receptor (beta chain) is a study of neoadjuvant anti-PD-1 for oral cavity cancer. Study-level background: Patients without progression got a fourth dose around day 43. General observations from the study: Treg/Th17 ratio rose with pretreatment blood and fell with post-treatment tumor TCRbeta clonality.

Cohort: HPV-negative, locally advanced oral cavity squamous cell carcinoma patients. Of note for this clone: The antigen is undetermined.

Clones were sequenced by immunoSEQ multiplex PCR, and TCRdb holds only the in-frame ones, with some missing. The table includes 15,000 or so clones, about three fifths detected once. This TCR came from a person between 35 and 79 years old with oral cavity squamous cell carcinoma. The sample here was PBMCs, taken before nivolumab (anti-PD-1) treatment.

CDR3 sequence (DNA): TGCGCCAGCAGCTTGGGCCTCACCGGGGAGCTGTTTTTT. Amino acids: CASSLGLTGELFF. The rearrangement links TRBV5-1 to TRBJ2-2; no clear D. The CDR3 runs 13 residues. Germline loops: CDR1 SGHRS, CDR2 YFSETQ. Trimming removed 0 bases from V and 4 bases from J, with 4 bases in between.